Shown below are 25 T cell receptor beta chains from a single sample sequenced in a study of identical twins. Via MiXCR, TCRdb re-called the 5' RACE reads, giving one row per CDR3 protein. The sample includes about 280,000 distinct CDR3 sequences, more than 6.5% of them seen just once. Another study also made use of these data, one on yellow fever vaccine responses in identical twins.

The specimen sequenced was memory (CD45RO+) T cells sorted from blood. The receptors shown here come from a young woman in good health.

In its sample, this clonotype was seen a few times. The gene calls are TRBV15 and TRBJ2-3; D perhaps matches TRBD2 (6 bases). This CDR3 has 11 amino acids. V lost 5 bases and J lost 8, with 8 bases in between. The germline V gene encodes CDR1 LNHNV and CDR2 YYDKDF (reference sequence). The CDR3 is CATSGAGTQYF. DNA for the CDR3: TGTGCCACCAGCGGAGCGGGTACGCAGTATTTT.

This chain connects TRBV28 to TRBJ2-5, with TRBD2 matching 11 bases. The CDR3 is made up of 23 amino acids. The V and J ends lost 5 bases and 4 bases, in that order; junction bases with no gene match: 30. Germline CDR1 MDHEN, CDR2 SYDVKM. DNA for the CDR3: TGTGCCAGCAGTGTTTCCCCCATTGGGGCCCATCCCCTCACTAGCGGGAGAGGAGAGACCCAGTACTTC. Protein: CASSVSPIGAHPLTSGRGETQYF.

The V call is TRBV18, the J call TRBJ2-5, with 7 positions matching TRBD2. CDR3 length: 15 residues. Germline trimming cut 2 bases from V and 4 bases from J; bases unmatched to any gene: 7. In germline, CDR1 is KGHSH, CDR2 LQKENI. The CDR3 bases are TGTGCCAGCTCACCATCATCGGGAGGTGCAGAGACCCAGTACTTC. Translated, it gives CASSPSSGGAETQYF.

The chain combines TRBV4-1 with TRBJ1-2; 7 positions match TRBD1. The CDR3 length is 16 residues. The V gene's germline CDR1 is MGHRA and CDR2 YSYEKL. V shed 1 base, J shed 7 bases, and the junction held 12 bases outside the gene matches. The DNA for the CDR3 is TGCGCCAGCAGCCAAGCGGAAGGGGGCAGGGTAGGTGGCTACACCTTC. Amino acids: CASSQAEGGRVGGYTF.

This clonotype has ten or more counts. V is TRBV12-3 or TRBV12-4 and J is TRBJ2-7; 12 bases are shared with TRBD2. V shed 6 bases, J shed 5 bases, and the junction held 11 bases outside the gene matches. The CDR3 covers 16 residues. The CDR3 region is CASRRRLAGGLHEQYF. The CDR3 DNA sequence: TGTGCCAGCAGACGGCGGCTAGCGGGAGGGCTACACGAGCAGTACTTC.

The chain combines TRBV29-1 with TRBJ2-7; D gene uncertain. The germline V gene encodes CDR1 SQVTM and CDR2 ANQGSEA. This CDR3 spans 12 amino acids. Trimming shortened V by 8 bases and J by 3 bases, and 14 bases separated the two germline ends. The CDR3 loop reads CSTIGSGYEQYF. In DNA form, the CDR3 reads TGCAGCACTATAGGGTCGGGCTACGAGCAGTACTTC.

This clonotype has ten or more counts. The chain combines TRBV27 with TRBJ2-5; no definite D call. V lost 2 bases and J lost 1, with 5 bases in between. The CDR3 has 13 residues. Germline V gives CDR1 MNHEY, CDR2 SMNVEV (reference sequence). CDR3 nucleotides: TGTGCCAGCAGTTTACGGCTCCAAGAGACCCAGTACTTC. Its translation: CASSLRLQETQYF.

This clonotype has a count of ten or more. CDR3 sequence reads: CASSESIRRLRYNEQFF. CDR3 DNA: TGCGCCAGCAGTGAGTCCATCAGACGGTTACGGTATAATGAGCAGTTCTTC. This chain joins TRBV10-2 and TRBJ2-1; D not resolved. Germline lookup yields CDR1 WSHSY and CDR2 SAAADI. Trimming removed 0 bases at V and 7 bases at J, with 19 bases between. CDR3 length: 17 amino acids.

At least ten counts were recorded for this clonotype. The chain joins TRBV12-3 or TRBV12-4 to TRBJ2-2; TRBD2 matches at 8 bases. The CDR3 sequence is 14 residues long. J was trimmed by 7 bases and V by 6 bases; bases with no gene match: 7. The CDR3 loop reads CASRPGGGSGELFF. The CDR3 nucleotides are TGTGCCAGCAGACCCGGGGGGGGCAGCGGGGAGCTGTTTTTT.

This clonotype was found a few times. The chain is built from TRBV2 and TRBJ1-6; a weak D match, TRBD1 (5 bases). CDR3 length: 15 amino acids. Trimming removed 7 bases at V and 6 bases at J, with 16 bases between. The V gene's germline CDR1 is SNHLY and CDR2 FYNNEI. CDR3 protein: CASTDQGRINSPLHF. In nucleotides, the CDR3 is TGTGCCAGCACCGACCAGGGACGTATTAATTCACCCCTCCACTTT.

The chain uses TRBV5-1 and TRBJ1-4; TRBD1 matches at 9 bases. The germline V gene has CDR1 SGHRS and CDR2 YFSETQ. V lost 3 bases and J lost 7; bases outside the gene matches: 4. The CDR3 runs 14 residues. The CDR3 DNA reads as TGCGCCAGCAGCTCAGGGACAGGGACTGAAAAACTGTTTTTT. Encoded protein: CASSSGTGTEKLFF.

In this sample, this clonotype turned up a few times. V is TRBV3-1 and J is TRBJ2-1, with 10 bases fitting TRBD2. Germline V gives CDR1 LGHDT, CDR2 YNNKEL (reference sequence). V lost 4 bases, J lost 5 bases, and 14 bases stayed unmatched. The CDR3 runs to 18 residues. Written as DNA, the CDR3 is TGTGCCAGCAGCCCCCCTTTGCGGACTAGCGGATTAAACAATGAGCAGTTCTTC. It translates to CASSPPLRTSGLNNEQFF.

The V gene is TRBV29-1, the J gene TRBJ1-2; D gene uncertain. CDR1 and CDR2 from the germline V gene are SQVTM and ANQGSEA. CDR3 length: 13 amino acids. V lost 4 bases and J lost 0, with 9 bases in between. CDR3 nucleotides: TGCAGCGTTGTGACTGCAACTAACTATGGCTACACCTTC. As protein: CSVVTATNYGYTF.

The chain recombines TRBV28 with TRBJ2-6; D is unresolved. Trimming shortened V by 4 bases and J by 1 base, and 8 bases separated the two germline ends. The CDR3 consists of 15 residues. Germline values: CDR1 MDHEN, CDR2 SYDVKM. CDR3 in amino acids: CASSSHSSGANVLTF. In DNA form, the CDR3 reads TGTGCCAGCAGTTCCCACAGTTCTGGGGCCAACGTCCTGACTTTC.

The chain employs TRBV14 and TRBJ2-5; TRBD1 aligns across 8 bases. The CDR3 spans 15 residues. Germline CDR1 is SGHDN and CDR2 is FVKESK. Losses at the gene ends were 4 bases for V and 2 bases for J; bases not matched to a gene: 6. CDR3 sequence: CASSPRTGWQETQYF. CDR3 bases: TGTGCCAGCAGCCCCCGGACAGGGTGGCAAGAGACCCAGTACTTC.

In this sample, this clonotype turned up many times. The chain employs TRBV12-3 or TRBV12-4 and TRBJ1-3; D unclear. There are 12 residues in the CDR3. V lost 6 bases and J lost 6, with 9 bases in between. The CDR3 region has the DNA TGTGCCAGCAGCCTCCCACCAAACACCATATATTTT. Its translation: CASSLPPNTIYF.

At least ten counts were recorded for this clonotype. The V and J genes are TRBV12-3 or TRBV12-4 and TRBJ1-1; D is perhaps TRBD1 (5 bases). Deletions cut 5 bases from V and 1 base from J, with 8 bases between. The CDR3 covers 13 residues. Here the CDR3 DNA reads TGTGCCAGCAGTGTGACAGAGAACACTGAAGCTTTCTTT. It codes for CASSVTENTEAFF.

This clonotype was recorded at least ten times. This chain links TRBV20-1 with TRBJ2-7; the D call may be TRBD1 or TRBD2 (5 bases each). In germline, CDR1 is DFQATT, CDR2 SNEGSKA (reference sequence). V lost 2 bases and J lost 2, with 13 bases in between. This CDR3 region has 14 residues. This CDR3 is CSARPPGTTYEQYF. The CDR3 DNA sequence: TGCAGTGCTAGACCCCCCGGGACCACCTACGAGCAGTACTTC.

This clonotype showed up many times. J is TRBJ2-3 and V is TRBV3-1; D not resolved. Trimming left V 7 bases short and J 0 bases short, with 11 bases between. Germline V gene data show CDR1 as LGHDT and CDR2 as YNNKEL (reference sequence). This CDR3 has 14 residues. The chain's CDR3 is CASMLGFSTDTQYF. The CDR3 DNA follows: TGTGCCAGCATGTTAGGTTTTAGCACAGATACGCAGTATTTT.

The rearrangement uses TRBV24-1 and TRBJ2-1, with 13 bases that match TRBD2. From germline, CDR1 is KGHDR and CDR2 SFDVKD. The V segment lost 2 bases and the J segment 3 bases; nucleotides outside the gene matches: 6. The CDR3 is made up of 18 amino acids. This CDR3 reads CATSDSGLAGDLYNEQFF. CDR3 DNA: TGTGCCACCAGTGATTCTGGACTAGCGGGGGACCTCTACAATGAGCAGTTCTTC.

This clonotype was seen a handful of times. The chain recombines TRBV18 with TRBJ2-7; D might be TRBD1 (5 bases). Germline V gene data show CDR1 as KGHSH and CDR2 as LQKENI. V shed 5 bases and J shed 4 bases, with 15 bases lying between them. The CDR3 loop spans 14 amino acids. CDR3 nucleotide sequence: TGTGCCAGCTCAACCAGGGCTTCAGAGTACGAGCAGTACTTC. Its protein product is CASSTRASEYEQYF.

This sequence joins TRBV10-3 and TRBJ2-2, with TRBD2 identical over 11 bases. There are 16 residues in the CDR3. Trimming at V came to 4 bases and at J to 3 bases, leaving 4 bases not matched to a gene. CDR1 is ENHRY, CDR2 SYGVKD, per germline. CDR3 sequence: CAISGSGGAYTGELFF. DNA of the CDR3: TGTGCCATCAGTGGTAGCGGGGGGGCGTACACCGGGGAGCTGTTTTTT.

This clonotype has a handful of counts. This chain connects TRBV20-1 to TRBJ1-3; D ambiguous. This CDR3 contains 13 residues. The V gene lost 5 bases and the J gene lost 4 bases, with 12 bases spanning the gap. Per the germline V gene, CDR1 is DFQATT and CDR2 is SNEGSKA (reference sequence). CDR3 nucleotides: TGCAGTGCTTGGGCCCTCGGGGGAAACACCATATATTTT. Translating it yields CSAWALGGNTIYF.

The V and J genes are TRBV11-2 and TRBJ1-4, with TRBD1 as a possible D gene (6 bases). V lost 5 bases to trimming and J lost 6 bases, with 16 bases between them. The CDR3 runs 15 residues. CDR1 SGHAT and CDR2 FQNNGV come from the germline V gene. CDR3 amino acids: CASSPSQGSYEKLFF. The CDR3 nucleotides read TGTGCCAGCAGCCCCTCGCAGGGGAGCTATGAAAAACTGTTTTTT.

This clonotype was seen a few times. The chain recombines TRBV25-1 with TRBJ2-1; 8 bases fit TRBD1. V dropped 6 bases and J dropped 6; count of bases not matched to a gene: 4. Per the germline V gene, CDR1 is MGHDK and CDR2 is SYGVNS. The CDR3 spans 13 residues. In DNA form, the CDR3 reads TGTGCCAGCAGAACAACAGGGGGCAATGAGCAGTTCTTC. Protein sequence: CASRTTGGNEQFF. Based on the CDR3 plus reference TRBV25-1 and TRBJ2-1, the full variable domain is EADIYQTPRYLVIGTGKKITLECSQTMGHDKMYWYQQDPGMELHLIHYSYGVNSTEKGDLSSESTVSRIRTEHFPLTLESARPSHTSQYLCASRTTGGNEQFFGPGTRLTVL.